Listed below are T cell receptor beta chains from one sample, sequenced in a study of OX40 agonist ivuxolimab in advanced cancers. The repertoire was sequenced with immunoSEQ multiplex PCR; TCRdb's copy has only in-frame clones and lacks some. The repertoire holds about 64,000 clones, with about 87% as singletons. This specimen consisted of CD4+ or CD8+ T cells sorted from blood, obtained in a trial of the OX40 agonist ivuxolimab. The receptors were gathered from an adult with an advanced solid tumor such as melanoma, head and neck, liver or kidney cancer. Each CDR3 is given with its conserved first and last residue. The D gene is left open where the match is weak. The size of a clone is reported for some rows only, either as once, few or many, or as a class for expanded clones.

d_gene	v_gene	j_gene	abundance	CDR3aa	CDR3nt
TRBD1	TRBV5-8	TRBJ1-1	NA	CASSLAVGGANTEAFF	TGTGCCAGCAGCTTGGCCGTAGGGGGCGCGAACACTGAAGCTTTCTTT
TRBD1	TRBV6-5	TRBJ2-3	once	CASSRWTGGTDTQYF	TGTGCCAGCAGTCGTTGGACAGGGGGCACAGATACGCAGTATTTT
TRBD1	TRBV7-3	TRBJ2-5	NA	CASSQGTAGTQYF	TGTGCCAGCAGTCAAGGGACAGCAGGGACCCAGTACTTC
NA	TRBV9	TRBJ1-4	NA	CASSPHSAYNEKLFF	TGTGCCAGCAGCCCCCACAGTGCCTATAATGAAAAACTGTTTTTT
TRBD2	TRBV11-2	TRBJ2-5	few	CASSFSGRQETQYF	TGTGCCAGCAGTTTTAGCGGGAGACAAGAGACCCAGTACTTC
TRBD1	TRBV7-9	TRBJ2-7	NA	CASSWTGEQYF	TGTGCCAGCAGCTGGACAGGGGAGCAGTACTTC
NA	TRBV6-1	TRBJ1-1	NA	CASSGGRIQMNTEAFF	TGTGCCAGCAGTGGGGGACGGATCCAGATGAACACTGAAGCTTTCTTT
NA	TRBV6-6	TRBJ1-2	NA	CASSNGALDGYTF	TGTGCCAGCAGTAACGGGGCCCTCGATGGCTACACCTTC
NA	TRBV5-1	TRBJ2-3	NA	CASSLSPEGTDTQYF	TGCGCCAGCAGCTTATCCCCCGAGGGCACAGATACGCAGTATTTT
NA	TRBV30	TRBJ1-1	NA	CAWSSPPVAEAFF	TGTGCCTGGAGCTCGCCCCCGGTCGCTGAAGCTTTCTTT
TRBD1	TRBV5-1	TRBJ2-7	NA	CASSPWTGQDEQYF	TGCGCCAGCAGCCCGTGGACAGGGCAAGACGAGCAGTACTTC
NA	TRBV6-5	TRBJ2-1	NA	CASSYDLSYNEQFF	TGTGCCAGCAGTTACGACCTATCCTACAATGAGCAGTTCTTC
TRBD2	TRBV6-1	TRBJ2-5	NA	CASSEEASGQETQYF	TGTGCCAGCAGTGAAGAAGCTAGCGGGCAAGAGACCCAGTACTTC
TRBD1	TRBV2	TRBJ2-4	NA	CASSEGTGNIQYF	TGTGCCAGCAGTGAAGGGACAGGGAACATTCAGTACTTC
NA	TRBV5-6	TRBJ2-3	NA	CASSLGGPDTQYF	TGTGCCAGCAGCTTGGGTGGGCCAGATACGCAGTATTTT
TRBD1	TRBV2	TRBJ1-3	NA	CASSGGTAGNTIYF	TGTGCCAGCAGCGGAGGGACAGCTGGAAACACCATATATTTT